Listed here are 9 T cell receptor beta chains from one sample, sequenced in a study of OX40 agonist ivuxolimab in advanced cancers. Sequencing was performed with immunoSEQ multiplex PCR; in TCRdb, only in-frame clones are kept and a portion is missing. This sample carries about 79,000 clones, 81% of them seen once, and the ten largest clones take about 4.9%. Material: CD4+ or CD8+ T cells sorted from blood, obtained in a trial of the OX40 agonist ivuxolimab. All receptors derive from an adult with an advanced solid tumor such as melanoma, head and neck, liver or kidney cancer.

The V and J genes are TRBV6-6 and TRBJ2-7, with 7 bases matching TRBD1. CDR1 is MNHNY, CDR2 SVGAGI, per germline (reference sequence). This CDR3 is built from 13 residues. J lost 5 bases, V lost 5 bases, and 6 bases had no gene match. CDR3 in DNA: TGTGCCAGCAGTGACAGGGTAGTCAACGAGCAGTACTTC. Encoded protein: CASSDRVVNEQYF.

V and J are TRBV29-1 and TRBJ2-3; D remains unclear. The CDR3 runs 10 residues. The V end lost 8 bases, the J end lost 2 bases, and 5 bases lay between the germline ends. In germline, CDR1 is SQVTM, CDR2 ANQGSEA. Here the CDR3 reads CSSFTDTQYF. DNA of the CDR3: TGCAGCTCCTTCACAGATACGCAGTATTTT.

The chain links TRBV6-6 to TRBJ2-7; D is ambiguous. The CDR3 is made up of 13 amino acids. With 5 bases removed from V and 7 bases from J, the gap between germline ends came to 15 bases. From germline, CDR1 is MNHNY and CDR2 SVGAGI (reference sequence). DNA of the CDR3: TGTGCCAGCAGTGTGAGCAAGGAGAGGGAGCAGTACTTC. Its protein product is CASSVSKEREQYF.

The CDR3: CASSIPGQGNEKLFF. CDR3 sequence (DNA): TGTGCCAGCAGCATTCCGGGACAGGGGAATGAAAAACTGTTTTTT. The chain has TRBV5-4 and TRBJ1-4; 10 bases match TRBD1. The CDR3 is 15 amino acids. Trimming took 4 bases from V and 5 from J; bases not matched to a gene: 5. Germline V gene data show CDR1 as SGHNT and CDR2 as YYREEE (reference sequence).

This clone occurred once. This chain links TRBV19 with TRBJ1-2; TRBD1 is a possible D gene (5 bases). The V gene lost 10 bases and the J gene lost 0 bases, with 12 bases spanning the gap. The CDR3 extends over 13 amino acids. Per germline, CDR1 LNHDA and CDR2 SQIVND (reference sequence). The CDR3 DNA reads TGTGCCACCCGGGGGGTGACTAACTATGGCTACACCTTC. Encoded protein: CATRGVTNYGYTF.

As for this clone: Within the sample, other DNA sequences also encode this same CDR3. The rearrangement uses TRBV6-5 and TRBJ1-1; 7 nucleotides align to TRBD1. J lost 5 bases, V lost 2 bases, and 5 bases had no gene match. Germline lookup yields CDR1 MNHEY and CDR2 SVGAGI. The CDR3 is 14 amino acids. The CDR3 region is CASSYGDRVTEAFF. As DNA, the CDR3 is TGTGCCAGCAGTTACGGTGACAGGGTTACTGAAGCTTTCTTT.

This clone was observed a handful of times. The V call is TRBV9, the J call TRBJ1-1; TRBD1 aligns across 12 bases. The CDR3 contains 16 residues. The V gene's germline CDR1 is SGDLS and CDR2 YYNGEE. After removal of 2 bases from V and 4 bases from J, the junction contained 6 bases not matched to a gene. CDR3 in DNA: TGTGCCAGCAGCGTTTCGGGACAGGGGGCTGGCACTGAAGCTTTCTTT. Protein product: CASSVSGQGAGTEAFF.

V and J are TRBV7-9 and TRBJ1-6; the match to TRBD1 covers 9 bases. This CDR3 comprises 14 residues. V lost 5 bases, J lost 10 bases, and 6 bases stayed unmatched. The germline V gene has CDR1 SEHNR and CDR2 FQNEAQ (reference sequence). Here the CDR3 reads CASSLTGGESPLHF. In DNA, the CDR3 is TGTGCCAGCAGCCTTACAGGGGGCGAGTCACCCCTCCACTTT.

This sequence joins TRBV5-4 and TRBJ2-7; 9 bases agree with TRBD2. V lost 0 bases, J lost 0 bases, and 4 bases stayed unmatched. The CDR3 loop spans 16 amino acids. CDR1 is SGHNT, CDR2 YYREEE, per germline (reference sequence). CDR3 coding DNA: TGTGCCAGCAGCTTGGCGACTAGCGGTAGCTCCTACGAGCAGTACTTC. It yields the protein CASSLATSGSSYEQYF.